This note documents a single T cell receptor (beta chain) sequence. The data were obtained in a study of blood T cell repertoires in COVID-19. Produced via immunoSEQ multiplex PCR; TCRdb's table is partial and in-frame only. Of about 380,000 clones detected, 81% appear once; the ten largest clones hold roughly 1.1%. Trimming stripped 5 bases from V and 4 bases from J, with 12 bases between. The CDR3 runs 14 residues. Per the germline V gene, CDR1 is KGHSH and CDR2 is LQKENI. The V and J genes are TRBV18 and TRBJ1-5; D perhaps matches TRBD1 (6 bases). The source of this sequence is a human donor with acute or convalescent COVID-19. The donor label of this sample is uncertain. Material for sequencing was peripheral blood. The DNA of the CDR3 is TGTGCCAGCTCAGCCGGGACATATAATCAGCCCCAGCATTTT. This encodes CASSAGTYNQPQHF.